These 7 T cell receptor beta chains originate from one sample sequenced in a study of blood T cell repertoires in COVID-19. TCRdb keeps only in-frame clones here, not all; method: immunoSEQ multiplex PCR. The sample lists 120,000 to 150,000 clones; 75% to 90% were seen once. The sequencing sample was made of peripheral blood. The receptors were sampled from a woman aged 55-70 years with COVID-19, enrolled during active disease.

V usage is TRBV29-1 and J usage is TRBJ1-4; D unresolved. Per germline, CDR1 SQVTM and CDR2 ANQGSEA. The CDR3 length is 13 residues. The V end lost 5 bases, the J end lost 0 bases, and 7 bases lay between the germline ends. The CDR3 nucleotides are TGCAGCGTTATCCCTGCAACTAATGAAAAACTGTTTTTT. Encoded protein: CSVIPATNEKLFF.

The V call is TRBV5-4, the J call TRBJ2-2; TRBD2 matches 12 bases. Per the germline V gene, CDR1 is SGHNT and CDR2 is YYREEE (reference sequence). CDR3 length: 15 residues. V lost 6 bases to trimming and J lost 4 bases; unmatched junction nucleotides: 4. This chain's CDR3 is CASTRTSGATGELFF. The CDR3 DNA is TGTGCCAGCACCAGGACTAGCGGGGCCACCGGGGAGCTGTTTTTT.

V usage is TRBV5-1 and J usage is TRBJ2-5; D is uncertain. The V end lost 4 bases, the J end lost 5 bases, and 12 bases lay between the germline ends. The CDR3 contains 13 residues. The V gene's germline CDR1 is SGHRS and CDR2 YFSETQ. The CDR3 sequence is CASSVEVGETQYF. CDR3 coding DNA: TGCGCCAGCAGCGTAGAAGTCGGGGAGACCCAGTACTTC.

The chain combines TRBV2 with TRBJ2-7; a weak D match, TRBD2 (6 bases). V was cut by 6 bases and J by 2 bases, with 11 bases left in between. The CDR3 spans 13 residues. Germline V gives CDR1 SNHLY, CDR2 FYNNEI. CDR3: CASRRDGAYEQYF. In DNA form, the CDR3 reads TGTGCCAGCAGGCGGGACGGAGCCTACGAGCAGTACTTC.

The chain has TRBV5-1 and TRBJ1-4, with TRBD1 matching over 11 bases. CDR1 is SGHRS and CDR2 is YFSETQ in the germline V gene. The CDR3 length is 17 residues. J lost 0 bases, V lost 2 bases, and 3 bases had no gene match. This chain's CDR3 is CASSLQGQGATNEKLFF. CDR3 nucleotides: TGCGCCAGCAGCTTACAGGGACAGGGGGCAACTAATGAAAAACTGTTTTTT.

The chain links TRBV10-3 to TRBJ1-3; D is undetermined. V was cut by 8 bases and J by 3 bases, with 11 bases left in between. In germline, CDR1 is ENHRY, CDR2 SYGVKD. This CDR3 is 13 amino acids long. The CDR3 is CAIWVTGGNTIYF. The CDR3 DNA is TGTGCCATCTGGGTAACGGGTGGAAACACCATATATTTT.

This clone has just a few counts. The chain carries TRBV19 and TRBJ1-1; D may be TRBD1 (5 bases). CDR1 and CDR2 from the germline V gene are LNHDA and SQIVND (reference sequence). Trimming removed 10 bases from V and 7 bases from J, with 16 bases in between. The length of the CDR3 is 12 residues. In nucleotides, the CDR3 is TGTGCCACCGCGGGGGGGGATAGTGAAGCTTTCTTT. Its translation: CATAGGDSEAFF.